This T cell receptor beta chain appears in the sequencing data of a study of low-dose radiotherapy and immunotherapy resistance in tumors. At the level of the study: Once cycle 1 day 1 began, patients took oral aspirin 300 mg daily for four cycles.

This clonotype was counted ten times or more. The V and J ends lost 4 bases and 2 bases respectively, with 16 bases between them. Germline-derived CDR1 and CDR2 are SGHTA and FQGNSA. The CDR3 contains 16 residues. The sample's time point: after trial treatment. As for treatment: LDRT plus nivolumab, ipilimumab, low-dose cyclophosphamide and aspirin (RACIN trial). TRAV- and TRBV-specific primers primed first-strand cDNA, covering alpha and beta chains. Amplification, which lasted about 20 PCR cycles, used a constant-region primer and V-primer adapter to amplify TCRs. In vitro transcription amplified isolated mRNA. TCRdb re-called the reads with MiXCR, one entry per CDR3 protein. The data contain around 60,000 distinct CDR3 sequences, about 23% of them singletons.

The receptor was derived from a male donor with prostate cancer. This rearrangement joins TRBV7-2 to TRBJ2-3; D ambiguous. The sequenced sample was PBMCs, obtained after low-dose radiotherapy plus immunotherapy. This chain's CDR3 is CASSSPQTPSTDTQYF. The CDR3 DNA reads TGTGCCAGCAGCTCCCCCCAGACACCTTCCACAGATACGCAGTATTTT. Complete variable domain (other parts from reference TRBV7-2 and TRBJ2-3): GAGVSQSPSNKVTEKGKDVELRCDPISGHTALYWYRQSLGQGLEFLIYFQGNSAPDKSGLPSDRFSAERTGGSVSTLTIQRTQQEDSAVYLCASSSPQTPSTDTQYFGPGTRLTVL.